The 14 T cell receptor beta chains below come from one sample, sequenced in a study of T cells in women clearing cervical HPV infection. Generated by immunoSEQ multiplex PCR, the TCRdb table keeps only in-frame clones and is missing some. In total, the table holds tens of thousands of clones. What was sequenced was blood buffy coat. These receptors came from a woman aged 18-70 years with a cervical HPV16 infection that either progressed to CIN3+ or cleared (not recorded which).

Concerning this clone itself: The CDR3 is cut off 3 residues early in the read; its end comes from the germline J gene. The genes are TRBV5-1 and TRBJ2-7; 12 nucleotides line up with TRBD2. The V gene's germline CDR1 is SGHRS and CDR2 YFSETQ. V shed 0 bases and J 2 bases; nucleotides not matched to a gene: 9. The CDR3 is made up of 18 amino acids. Partial CDR3 DNA: TGCGCCAGCAGCTTGGACGCTAGCGGGAGGGTGGCGCCCTACGAG. The encoded protein is CASSLDASGRVAPYE. The whole CDR3 sequence is CASSLDASGRVAPYEQYF.

Comment on this clone: The read comes to an end 3 residues before the CDR3 does, leaving the germline J gene to fill in the end. The chain recombines TRBV20-1 with TRBJ2-3; 8 positions match TRBD2. CDR1 DFQATT and CDR2 SNEGSKA come from the germline V gene (reference sequence). This CDR3 region has 14 residues. Germline trimming cut 6 bases from V and 1 base from J; bases unmatched to any gene: 6. CDR3 loop: CSALDSGGTDTQYF. The CDR3 bases that were read are TGCAGTGCGCTAGATAGCGGGGGCACAGATACG.

A note on this clone: The CDR3 extends 3 residues past the end of the read, so its final part is completed from the germline J gene. V and J are TRBV20-1 and TRBJ2-3; maybe TRBD1 (9 bases). The CDR3 has 14 amino acids. The V end was cut by 6 bases, the J end by 8 bases, with 21 bases between. Germline V lookup: CDR1 DFQATT, CDR2 SNEGSKA (reference sequence). Here the CDR3 reads CSASGGTGLSTQYF. The sequenced CDR3 bases are TGCAGTGCCTCGGGGGGGACAGGGTTATCTACG.

Regarding this clone: From the germline J gene comes the end of the CDR3, since the read stops 3 residues before it. This rearrangement joins TRBV30 to TRBJ2-3; the D gene is possibly TRBD2 (5 bases). CDR1 is GTSNPN and CDR2 is SVGIG in the germline V gene (reference sequence). The CDR3 covers 14 residues. The V gene lost 0 bases and the J gene lost 0 bases, with 7 bases spanning the gap. The CDR3 loop is CAWSVGGSTDTQYF. The sequenced CDR3 bases are TGTGCCTGGAGTGTAGGCGGGAGCACAGATACG.

With regard to this clone: The sequence runs out 3 residues before the end of the CDR3; the remainder is reconstructed from the germline J gene. The genes are TRBV30 and TRBJ1-6, with unresolved D. The V end was cut by 3 bases, the J end by 3 bases, with 12 bases between. CDR3 length: 15 amino acids. Germline CDR1 GTSNPN, CDR2 SVGIG (reference sequence). The DNA read from the CDR3 is TGTGCCTGGAGCCTAGGAAGTTTCTATAATTCACCC. This translates into CAWSLGSFYNSP. The full CDR3 is CAWSLGSFYNSPLHF.

Measured by frequency, this clone is medium-sized. Read data end 3 residues before the CDR3 end; the end is taken from the germline J gene. V is TRBV7-9 and J is TRBJ2-4; 8 bases are a match to TRBD1. The CDR3 is made up of 14 amino acids. Germline assignment: CDR1 SEHNR and CDR2 FQNEAQ (reference sequence). J gave up 4 bases and V 3 bases, and 2 bases lay outside the gene matches. The DNA read from the CDR3 is TGTGCCAGCAGCTTGCGGACAGGGAAAAACATT. Encoded protein: CASSLRTGKNI. The entire CDR3 protein is CASSLRTGKNIQYF.

Turning to this clone: The CDR3 extends 3 residues past the end of the read, so its final part is completed from the germline J gene. The rearrangement joins TRBV6-1 to TRBJ1-1; tentative D call: TRBD1 (5 bases). CDR1 is MNHNS, CDR2 SASEGT, per germline. CDR3 length: 13 residues. CDR3 bases read: TGTGCCAGCAGTGGAGAGGGGCTGCACGAA. Its protein is CASSGEGLHE. The CDR3 reads in full as CASSGEGLHEAFF.

Remarks on this clone: The CDR3 end falls 3 residues outside the read, so it is completed with the germline J gene. The chain joins TRBV9 to TRBJ2-1; 9 bases align to TRBD2. Germline CDR1 reads SGDLS; CDR2 reads YYNGEE. The CDR3 has 14 residues. With V trimmed by 0 bases and J by 9 bases, 4 bases remained unmatched. The CDR3 DNA, read in part, is TGTGCCAGCAGCGTAGTTCCTAGCGGGATTGAG. It is translated as CASSVVPSGIE. In full, the CDR3 is CASSVVPSGIEQFF.

Of note for this clone: The read comes to an end 3 residues before the CDR3 does, leaving the germline J gene to fill in the end. This specimen includes other DNA sequences encoding the same CDR3. The rearrangement uses TRBV5-1 and TRBJ1-5; 7 nucleotides align to TRBD1. Germline V gene sequence: CDR1 SGHRS, CDR2 YFSETQ. J gave up 2 bases and V 5 bases, and 4 bases lay outside the gene matches. The CDR3 runs to 14 residues. The CDR3 spells CASRRGTGNQPQHF. The CDR3 DNA, read in part, is TGCGCCAGCAGACGCGGGACAGGCAATCAGCCC. Variable domain in full (rest from reference TRBV5-1 and TRBJ1-5): KAGVTQTPRYLIKTRGQQVTLSCSPISGHRSVSWYQQTPGQGLQFLFEYFSETQRNKGNFPGRFSGRQFSNSRSEMNVSTLELGDSALYLCASRRGTGNQPQHFGDGTRLSIL.

With regard to this clone: The CDR3 end is not reached by the read, which stops 3 residues before it; the germline J gene fills it in. The chain combines TRBV2 with TRBJ2-5; tentative D call: TRBD2 (6 bases). CDR1 and CDR2 (germline): SNHLY, FYNNEI. V lost 6 bases to trimming and J lost 4 bases, with 12 bases between them. CDR3 length: 13 residues. The CDR3 DNA, read in part, is TGTGCCAGCAGGACGACTAGGGGAGAGACC. Amino acid sequence: CASRTTRGET. The CDR3 in its entirety is CASRTTRGETQYF.

Of note for this clone: The CDR3 end falls 3 residues outside the read, so it is completed with the germline J gene. This chain uses TRBV5-1 with TRBJ1-1, with a possible D match to TRBD1 (6 bases). V was pared by 0 bases and J by 3 bases, with 9 bases between. The CDR3 covers 14 residues. Germline-derived CDR1 and CDR2 are SGHRS and YFSETQ. The CDR3 sequence is CASSLGGLDTEAFF. The covered CDR3 bases are TGCGCCAGCAGCTTGGGGGGGCTGGACACTGAA.

Details on this clone: The CDR3 end falls 3 residues outside the read, so it is completed with the germline J gene. This chain connects TRBV20-1 to TRBJ2-3, with 11 bases matching TRBD2. The CDR3 loop spans 16 amino acids. V gave up 7 bases and J gave up 0 bases; unmatched junction bases: 9. Germline CDR1 DFQATT, CDR2 SNEGSKA (reference sequence). The CDR3 bases that were read are TGCAGTGGGGAGGATTGGACTAGCGGGAGCACAGATACG. Translation gives CSGEDWTSGSTDT. The full-length CDR3 reads as CSGEDWTSGSTDTQYF.

As concerns this clone: The read ends 3 residues shy of where the CDR3 ends; the end is completed using the germline J gene. V usage is TRBV7-8 and J usage is TRBJ2-5; 8 positions agree with TRBD2. The V gene end was trimmed by 5 bases and the J gene end by 2 bases; junction bases not matched to a gene: 7. Germline values: CDR1 SGHVS, CDR2 FQNEAQ. The CDR3 covers 15 residues. This CDR3 is CASSTRTSPQETQYF. The part of the CDR3 DNA that was read is TGTGCCAGCAGCACCCGGACTAGCCCTCAAGAGACC.

On this clone itself: The read ends 3 residues early relative to the CDR3; the germline J gene fills the gap. This rearrangement joins TRBV18 to TRBJ2-7; unclear D gene. Germline V gives CDR1 KGHSH, CDR2 LQKENI. V lost 8 bases to trimming and J lost 6 bases, with 23 bases between them. This CDR3 has 15 amino acids. CDR3 amino acids: CASPTTRVPVGEQYF. CDR3 DNA, as far as it was read: TGTGCCAGCCCAACGACCCGGGTGCCGGTGGGCGAG.